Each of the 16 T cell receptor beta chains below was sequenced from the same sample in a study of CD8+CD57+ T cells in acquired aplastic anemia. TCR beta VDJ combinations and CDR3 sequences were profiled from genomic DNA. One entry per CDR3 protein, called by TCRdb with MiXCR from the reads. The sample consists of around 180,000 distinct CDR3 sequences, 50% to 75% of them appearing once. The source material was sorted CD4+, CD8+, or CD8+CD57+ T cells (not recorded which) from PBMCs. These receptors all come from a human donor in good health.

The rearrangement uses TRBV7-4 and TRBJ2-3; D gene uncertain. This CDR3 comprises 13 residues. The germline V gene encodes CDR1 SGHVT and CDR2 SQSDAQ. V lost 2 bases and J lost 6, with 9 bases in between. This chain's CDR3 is CASSLMITDTQYF. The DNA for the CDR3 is TGTGCCAGCAGCTTAATGATCACCGATACGCAGTATTTT. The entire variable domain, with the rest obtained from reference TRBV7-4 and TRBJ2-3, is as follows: GAGVSQSPRYKVAKRGRDVALRCDSISGHVTLYWYRQTLGQGSEVLTYSQSDAQRDKSGRPSGRFSAERPERSVSTLKIQRTEQGDSAVYLCASSLMITDTQYFGPGTRLTVL.

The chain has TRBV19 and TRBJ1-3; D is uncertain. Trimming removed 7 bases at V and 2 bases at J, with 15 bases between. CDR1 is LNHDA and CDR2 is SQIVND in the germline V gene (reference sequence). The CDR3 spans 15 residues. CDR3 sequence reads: CASTQASEAGNTIYF. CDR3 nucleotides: TGTGCCAGTACCCAAGCATCAGAAGCTGGAAACACCATATATTTT.

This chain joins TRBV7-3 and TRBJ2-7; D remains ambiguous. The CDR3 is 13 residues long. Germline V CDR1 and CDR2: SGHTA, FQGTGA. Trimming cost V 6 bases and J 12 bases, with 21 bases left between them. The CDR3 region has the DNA TGTGCCAGCAGTTACCCCCCGGACGCAAAGCCGTACTTC. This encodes CASSYPPDAKPYF.

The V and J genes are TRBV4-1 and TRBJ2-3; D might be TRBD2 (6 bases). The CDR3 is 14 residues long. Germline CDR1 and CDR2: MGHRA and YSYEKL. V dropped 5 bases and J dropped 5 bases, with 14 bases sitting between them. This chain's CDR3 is CASSSAGPKDTQYF. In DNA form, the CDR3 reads TGCGCCAGCAGCTCAGCGGGTCCAAAAGATACGCAGTATTTT.

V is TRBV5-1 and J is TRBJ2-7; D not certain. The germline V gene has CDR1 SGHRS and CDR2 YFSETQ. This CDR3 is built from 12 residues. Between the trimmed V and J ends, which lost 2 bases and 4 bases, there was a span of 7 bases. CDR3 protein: CASSFDGYEQYF. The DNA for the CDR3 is TGCGCCAGCAGCTTCGACGGGTACGAGCAGTACTTC.

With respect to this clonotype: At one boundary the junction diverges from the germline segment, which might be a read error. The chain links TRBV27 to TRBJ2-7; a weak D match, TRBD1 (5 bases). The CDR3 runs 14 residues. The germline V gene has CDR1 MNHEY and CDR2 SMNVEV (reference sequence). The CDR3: CASSPSTESYERYF. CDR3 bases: TGTGCCAGCAGCCCCTCGACAGAGTCCTACGAGCGGTACTTC.

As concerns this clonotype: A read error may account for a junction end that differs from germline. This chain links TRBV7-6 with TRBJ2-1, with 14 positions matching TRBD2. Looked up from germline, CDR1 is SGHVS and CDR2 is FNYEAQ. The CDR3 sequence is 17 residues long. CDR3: CASGFGTSGSAVGEQFF. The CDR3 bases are TGTGCCAGCGGCTTCGGGACTAGCGGGAGCGCAGTTGGAGAGCAGTTCTTC.

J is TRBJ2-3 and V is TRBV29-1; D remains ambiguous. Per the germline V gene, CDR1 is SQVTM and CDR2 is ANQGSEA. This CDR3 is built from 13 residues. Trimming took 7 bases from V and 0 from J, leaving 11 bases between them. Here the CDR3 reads CSARHESTDTQYF. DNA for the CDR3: TGCAGCGCCCGGCATGAGAGCACAGATACGCAGTATTTT.

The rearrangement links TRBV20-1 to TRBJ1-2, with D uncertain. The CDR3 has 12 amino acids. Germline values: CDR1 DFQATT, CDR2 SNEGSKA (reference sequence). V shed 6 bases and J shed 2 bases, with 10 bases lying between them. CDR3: CSAKAVNYGYTF. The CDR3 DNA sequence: TGCAGTGCCAAGGCTGTAAACTATGGCTACACCTTC.

Written as DNA, the CDR3 is TGCAGCGTTGGGTTGGGCCGTTCTGGCGAGCAGTACTTC. This codes for CSVGLGRSGEQYF. This sequence joins TRBV20-1 and TRBJ2-7, with D unresolved. The CDR3 extends over 13 amino acids. Germline CDR1 is DFQATT and CDR2 is SNEGSKA (reference sequence).

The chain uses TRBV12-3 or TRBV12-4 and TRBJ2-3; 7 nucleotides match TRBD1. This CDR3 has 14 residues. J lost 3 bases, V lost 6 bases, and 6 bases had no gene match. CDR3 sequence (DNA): TGTGCCAGCAGGGATACAGGGGAAACAGATACGCAGTATTTT. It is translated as CASRDTGETDTQYF.

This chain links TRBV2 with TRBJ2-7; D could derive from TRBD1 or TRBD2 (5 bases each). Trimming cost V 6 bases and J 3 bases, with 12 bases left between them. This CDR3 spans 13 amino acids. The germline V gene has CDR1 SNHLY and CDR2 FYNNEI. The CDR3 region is CASRRDRLYEQYF. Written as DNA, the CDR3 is TGTGCCAGCAGGAGGGACCGACTCTACGAGCAGTACTTC.

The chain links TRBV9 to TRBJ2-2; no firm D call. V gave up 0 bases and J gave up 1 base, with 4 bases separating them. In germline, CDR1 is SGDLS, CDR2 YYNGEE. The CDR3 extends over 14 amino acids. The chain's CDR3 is CASSVDGNTGELFF. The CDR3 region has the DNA TGTGCCAGCAGCGTAGACGGGAACACCGGGGAGCTGTTTTTT.

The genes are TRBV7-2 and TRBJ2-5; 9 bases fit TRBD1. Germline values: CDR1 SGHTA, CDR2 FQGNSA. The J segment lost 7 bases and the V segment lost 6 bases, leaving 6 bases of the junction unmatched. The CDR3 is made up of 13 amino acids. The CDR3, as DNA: TGTGCCAGCAGGGGACAGGGTGTCTGGACCCAGTACTTC. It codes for CASRGQGVWTQYF.

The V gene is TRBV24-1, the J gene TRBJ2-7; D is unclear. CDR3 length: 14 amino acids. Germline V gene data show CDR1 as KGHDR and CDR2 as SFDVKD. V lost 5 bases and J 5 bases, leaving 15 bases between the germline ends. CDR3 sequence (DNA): TGTGCCACCAGTGCCAGAGGAACTTCCGACGAGCAGTACTTC. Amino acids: CATSARGTSDEQYF.

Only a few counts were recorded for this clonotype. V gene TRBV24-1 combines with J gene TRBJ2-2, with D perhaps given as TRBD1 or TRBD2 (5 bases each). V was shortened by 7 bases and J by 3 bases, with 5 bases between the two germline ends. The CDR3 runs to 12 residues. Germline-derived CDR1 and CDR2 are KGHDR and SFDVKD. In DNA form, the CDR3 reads TGTGCCACCAGGGGGGACACCGGGGAGCTGTTTTTT. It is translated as CATRGDTGELFF.